The 8 T cell receptor beta chains below come from one sample, sequenced in a study of beta chain features in type 1 diabetes. Since all of the isolated RNA was reverse transcribed, expressed TCRB transcripts were what got sequenced. Method: immunoSEQ multiplex PCR; TCRdb's copy keeps in-frame clones and lacks some. The profile shows a few hundred thousand clones, more than 12% of them singletons. Input material: naive CD4+ T cells from blood. These receptor sequences come from a woman aged 18-29 years in good health.

The rearrangement joins TRBV9 to TRBJ1-1; D is perhaps TRBD1 (5 bases). Germline values: CDR1 SGDLS, CDR2 YYNGEE. The CDR3 contains 13 residues. The V gene lost 2 bases and the J gene lost 5 bases, with 10 bases spanning the gap. The CDR3, as DNA: TGTGCCAGCAGCGTCCTCAGGGAAACTGAAGCTTTCTTT. It codes for CASSVLRETEAFF.

This clone was picked up a small number of times. The V call is TRBV4-2, the J call TRBJ1-4, with 8 bases fitting TRBD1. The CDR3 runs 19 residues. Germline loops: CDR1 LGHNA, CDR2 YNFKEQ. The junction had 23 bases not matched to a gene; V was cut back by 4 bases and J by 10 bases. The CDR3 sequence is CASSPIPMNKDRVAGKLFF. In DNA form, the CDR3 reads TGTGCCAGCAGCCCCATACCAATGAATAAGGACAGGGTTGCCGGAAAACTGTTTTTT.

The chain recombines TRBV29-1 with TRBJ1-4; D perhaps matches TRBD1 (6 bases). CDR1 is SQVTM and CDR2 is ANQGSEA in the germline V gene. This CDR3 is 14 amino acids long. V lost 6 bases to trimming and J lost 11 bases, with 22 bases between them. The CDR3 protein is CSVSSIAATGKLFF. CDR3 nucleotide sequence: TGCAGCGTATCCTCCATCGCCGCCACAGGGAAACTGTTTTTT.

Turning to this clone: Other DNA variants within this sample encode the same CDR3. This chain joins TRBV29-1 and TRBJ2-3; 7 nucleotides agree with TRBD2. Germline CDR1 reads SQVTM; CDR2 reads ANQGSEA. Trimming at V came to 3 bases and at J to 2 bases, leaving 2 bases not matched to a gene. The CDR3 length is 13 residues. The CDR3 DNA reads TGCAGCGTTGAGGCGGGAGCCACAGATACGCAGTATTTT. It is translated as CSVEAGATDTQYF.

This clone was seen only a few times. The V and J genes are TRBV9 and TRBJ2-2; tentative D call: TRBD1 (5 bases). V shed 3 bases and J shed 4 bases, with 13 bases lying between them. The CDR3 is made up of 15 amino acids. CDR1 SGDLS and CDR2 YYNGEE come from the germline V gene. CDR3 sequence (DNA): TGTGCCAGCAGCGCCGACAGCCTGGGCACCGGGGAGCTGTTTTTT. Its protein is CASSADSLGTGELFF.

The sample holds a few counts of this clone. The DNA for the CDR3 is TGCGCCAGCAGCCAGGGTGAAGCTTTCTTT. Its translation: CASSQGEAFF. The chain has TRBV5-1 and TRBJ1-1, with a possible D match to TRBD1 (5 bases). Germline assignment: CDR1 SGHRS and CDR2 YFSETQ. Trimming took 4 bases from V and 7 from J, leaving 5 bases between them. The length of the CDR3 is 10 residues.

This clone was seen a handful of times. The chain uses TRBV7-6 and TRBJ2-4, with D tentatively TRBD2 (6 bases). The CDR3 loop spans 17 amino acids. Trimming stripped 5 bases from V and 0 bases from J, with 17 bases between. Germline-derived CDR1 and CDR2 are SGHVS and FNYEAQ. The chain's CDR3 is CASSLPPRDLAKNIQYF. In DNA form, the CDR3 reads TGTGCCAGCAGCCTACCCCCACGGGACTTAGCCAAAAACATTCAGTACTTC. Full variable domain (missing parts from reference TRBV7-6 and TRBJ2-4): GAGVSQSPRYKVTKRGQDVALRCDPISGHVSLYWYRQALGQGPEFLTYFNYEAQQDKSGLPNDRFSAERPEGSISTLTIQRTEQRDSAMYRCASSLPPRDLAKNIQYFGAGTRLSVL.

The V call is TRBV25-1, the J call TRBJ2-3, with TRBD1 matching over 8 bases. CDR1 MGHDK and CDR2 SYGVNS come from the germline V gene. CDR3 length equals 14 residues. V was pared by 9 bases and J by 4 bases, with 9 bases of the junction left unmatched. The CDR3 region is CASQTGAGADTQYF. DNA of the CDR3: TGTGCCAGTCAGACAGGGGCGGGCGCAGATACGCAGTATTTT.